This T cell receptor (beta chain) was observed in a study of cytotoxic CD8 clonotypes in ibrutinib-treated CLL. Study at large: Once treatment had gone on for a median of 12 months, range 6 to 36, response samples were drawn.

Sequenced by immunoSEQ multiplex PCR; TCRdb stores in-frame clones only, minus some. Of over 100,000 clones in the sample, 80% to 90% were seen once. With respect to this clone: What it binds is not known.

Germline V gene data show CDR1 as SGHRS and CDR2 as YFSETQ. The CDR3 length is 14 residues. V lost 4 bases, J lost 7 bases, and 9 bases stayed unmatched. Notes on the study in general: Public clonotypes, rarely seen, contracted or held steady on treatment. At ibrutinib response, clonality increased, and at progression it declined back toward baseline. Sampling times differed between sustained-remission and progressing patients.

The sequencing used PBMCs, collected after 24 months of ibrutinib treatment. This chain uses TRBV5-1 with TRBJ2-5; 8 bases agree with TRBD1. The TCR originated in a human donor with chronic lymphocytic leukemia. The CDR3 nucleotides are TGCGCCAGCAGCCTCAATGGGGGGACAGGGACCCAGTACTTC. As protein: CASSLNGGTGTQYF.